A single sample is the source of the 21 T cell receptor beta chains below, sequenced in a study of blood T cells in healthy people across ages. It was with a sample-barcoded 5' primer and a J-beta primer mix that a second PCR of about 6 to 11 cycles was run. TCRdb re-called the 5' RACE reads through MiXCR, storing one row per CDR3 protein. The sample yields roughly 1,000,000 distinct CDR3 sequences, roughly 24% seen once. This sample also belongs to another study, concerning T cells of mothers and their children.

Sequencing used blood. These receptors originate from a girl aged 2-10 years in good health.

This clonotype was observed a handful of times. J is TRBJ2-5 and V is TRBV7-9, with 10 bases lining up with TRBD1. The J call is uncertain, as TRBJ2-1 better fits the DNA end. The CDR3 is 13 amino acids. Germline V gene data show CDR1 as SEHNR and CDR2 as FQNEAQ (reference sequence). In DNA form, the CDR3 reads TGTGCCAGCGTCGGGACAGGGGCCCTAGACCAGTTCTTC. Translated: CASVGTGALDQFF.

This clonotype was counted a few times. The junction differs from germline at one of its ends, possibly a read error. This chain connects TRBV6-5 to TRBJ2-7, with 7 bases lining up with TRBD2. CDR3 length: 15 amino acids. Germline V gives CDR1 MNHEY, CDR2 SVGAGI. CDR3 loop: CASSRSGTTPYEQCF. The CDR3 DNA follows: TGTGCCAGCAGTAGGTCCGGGACTACCCCCTACGAGCAGTGCTTC.

In DNA, the CDR3 is TGTGCCAGCAGCTTCGGACGGGACTACACAGATACGCAGTATTTT. This translates into CASSFGRDYTDTQYF. The chain is built from TRBV7-9 and TRBJ2-3; 7 bases agree with TRBD2. V shed 3 bases, J shed 2 bases, and the junction held 5 bases outside the gene matches. CDR3 length equals 15 residues. CDR1 is SEHNR and CDR2 is FQNEAQ in the germline V gene (reference sequence).

The chain couples TRBV20-1 to TRBJ2-5, with D perhaps matching TRBD1 (5 bases). This CDR3 spans 16 amino acids. Trimming shortened V by 1 base and J by 3 bases, and 18 bases separated the two germline ends. Germline CDR1 reads DFQATT; CDR2 reads SNEGSKA (reference sequence). Here the CDR3 reads CSARALKKGFEETQYF. CDR3 nucleotides: TGCAGTGCTAGAGCCTTAAAGAAGGGGTTTGAAGAGACCCAGTACTTC.

This clonotype was seen more than once but under ten times. V gene TRBV2 combines with J gene TRBJ2-1; 8 nucleotides agree with TRBD2. Germline-derived CDR1 and CDR2 are SNHLY and FYNNEI. The trim removed 7 bases at V and 6 bases at J, leaving 8 bases unmatched. The CDR3 consists of 14 residues. Here the CDR3 DNA reads TGTGCCAGCACCTCCTTAGCGGGGAGCAATGAGCAGTTCTTC. Encoded protein: CASTSLAGSNEQFF.

This clonotype was observed a handful of times. The chain uses TRBV2 and TRBJ1-1, with D possibly being TRBD1 (5 bases). Germline V gene lookup returns CDR1 SNHLY and CDR2 FYNNEI. The CDR3 spans 14 residues. Trimming removed 5 bases at V and 7 bases at J, with 17 bases between. The CDR3 spells CASSSTRTYHEAFF. The CDR3 nucleotides read TGTGCCAGCAGTTCTACTCGGACATATCATGAAGCTTTCTTT.

The chain couples TRBV6-1 to TRBJ2-7, with no clear D. Germline V gene sequence: CDR1 MNHNS, CDR2 SASEGT. This CDR3 has 13 residues. V shed 4 bases and J shed 0 bases, with 7 bases lying between them. DNA of the CDR3: TGTGCCAGCAGTGCCAGGCTCTCCTACGAGCAGTACTTC. Encoded protein: CASSARLSYEQYF.

This clonotype has only a few counts. The rearrangement joins TRBV12-3 or TRBV12-4 to TRBJ1-2; D is possibly TRBD1 (6 bases). Trimming stripped 3 bases from V and 8 bases from J, with 13 bases between. CDR3 length: 13 residues. CDR3 DNA sequence: TGTGCCAGCAGTTTTTCCAGGGGCGGGGGCTACACCTTC. Protein product: CASSFSRGGGYTF.

As regards this clonotype: At one boundary the junction diverges from the germline segment, which might be a read error. The chain uses TRBV12-3 or TRBV12-4 and TRBJ2-5; possible D gene TRBD2, 5 bases. CDR3 length: 13 residues. The CDR3 region has the DNA TGTGCCGGCAGTTTAGCGAGGGCGAAGACCCAGTACTTC. Residues: CAGSLARAKTQYF.

The J gene is TRBJ1-2, the V gene TRBV12-5, with D uncertain. This CDR3 region has 14 residues. Germline assignment: CDR1 LGHNT and CDR2 FRNRAP. The V end lost 1 base, the J end lost 4 bases, and 10 bases lay between the germline ends. CDR3 nucleotide sequence: TGTGCTAGTGGTTTGGGCCCCGACGGCTATGGCTACACCTTC. Amino acids: CASGLGPDGYGYTF.

This clonotype has more than one count but fewer than ten. The chain uses TRBV3-1 and TRBJ1-1, with D hard to call. V was clipped by 0 bases and J by 1 base, with 9 bases between them. Germline V gives CDR1 LGHDT, CDR2 YNNKEL (reference sequence). The CDR3 sequence is 15 residues long. CDR3 nucleotide sequence: TGTGCCAGCAGCCAAGATCTCAATCGGAACACTGAAGCTTTCTTT. Residues: CASSQDLNRNTEAFF.

Only a few counts were recorded for this clonotype. The chain joins TRBV5-1 to TRBJ2-2; maybe TRBD1 (5 bases). The CDR3 has 15 amino acids. The V gene's germline CDR1 is SGHRS and CDR2 YFSETQ. V was clipped by 0 bases and J by 5 bases, with 11 bases between them. CDR3 sequence: CASSLAAGWTGELFF. CDR3 DNA sequence: TGCGCCAGCAGCTTGGCCGCAGGGTGGACCGGGGAGCTGTTTTTT.

This clonotype was counted a few times. This chain connects TRBV6-5 to TRBJ1-6; no definite D call. Germline CDR1 is MNHEY and CDR2 is SVGAGI. The CDR3 extends over 14 amino acids. V lost 8 bases and J lost 7, with 15 bases in between. DNA of the CDR3: TGTGCCAGCCGCCCTCAGAGCTTCAATTCACCCCTCCACTTT. This gives the protein CASRPQSFNSPLHF.

This clonotype has just a few counts. The rearrangement links TRBV24-1 to TRBJ2-6, with a tentative D call TRBD1 (6 bases). The V and J ends lost 4 bases and 0 bases respectively, with 12 bases between them. Per germline, CDR1 KGHDR and CDR2 SFDVKD. This CDR3 is built from 17 residues. CDR3 in amino acids: CATSDLGTPSGANVLTF. As DNA, the CDR3 is TGTGCCACCAGTGACCTTGGGACACCCTCTGGGGCCAACGTCCTGACTTTC.

The V call is TRBV5-1, the J call TRBJ2-3; D is ambiguous. V lost 4 bases and J lost 1, with 13 bases in between. Looked up from germline, CDR1 is SGHRS and CDR2 is YFSETQ. The CDR3 sequence is 15 residues long. CDR3 in amino acids: CASSPRLHRTDTQYF. In DNA, the CDR3 is TGCGCCAGCAGCCCCCGACTCCATCGCACAGATACGCAGTATTTT.

The table lists this clonotype with a few counts. The chain is built from TRBV6-4 and TRBJ2-5; 8 nucleotides align to TRBD1. This CDR3 comprises 16 residues. V gave up 4 bases and J gave up 5 bases; unmatched junction bases: 12. Germline loops: CDR1 MRHNA, CDR2 SNTAGT. The CDR3 region is CASSGTTDRANETQYF. In DNA, the CDR3 is TGTGCCAGCAGTGGAACCACGGACAGGGCTAACGAGACCCAGTACTTC.

The V and J genes are TRBV7-2 and TRBJ2-1; D perhaps matches TRBD2 (5 bases). The ends were cut back, 2 bases at V and 3 bases at J, with 11 bases in the middle. Germline V gives CDR1 SGHTA, CDR2 FQGNSA. The CDR3 runs to 15 residues. CDR3 nucleotide sequence: TGTGCCAGCAGCTTATTCTACGGGAACTACAATGAGCAGTTCTTC. It encodes CASSLFYGNYNEQFF.

This clonotype was picked up a small number of times. The chain carries TRBV5-6 and TRBJ2-7; 8 nucleotides line up with TRBD1. V shed 0 bases, J shed 5 bases, and the junction held 7 bases outside the gene matches. The length of the CDR3 is 15 residues. The germline V gene encodes CDR1 SGHDT and CDR2 YYEEEE. CDR3 in DNA: TGTGCCAGCAGCTTGGCAGGACAGGGTGCCCACGAGCAGTACTTC. Amino acid sequence: CASSLAGQGAHEQYF.

The chain couples TRBV7-2 to TRBJ2-3; perhaps TRBD2 as D (6 bases). The CDR3 has 17 residues. The ends were cut back, 1 base at V and 5 bases at J, with 19 bases in the middle. Per the germline V gene, CDR1 is SGHTA and CDR2 is FQGNSA. CDR3 DNA sequence: TGTGCCAGCAGCTTAGACCTTCCGGGAGTCGTGTTAGATACGCAGTATTTT. Its translation is CASSLDLPGVVLDTQYF.

With respect to this clonotype: Relative to the germline gene, one junction end is altered; a read error may explain this. The chain joins TRBV27 to TRBJ2-1, with D maybe TRBD1 (6 bases). The J call is doubtful: the DNA matches TRBJ2-7 better. There are 14 residues in the CDR3. Germline CDR1 reads MNHEY; CDR2 reads SMNVEV (reference sequence). The CDR3 loop reads CASSYKDSNYEQYF. In DNA, the CDR3 is TGCGCCAGCAGTTATAAGGACAGCAATTACGAGCAGTACTTC.

This clonotype turned up a few times. The chain couples TRBV7-3 to TRBJ2-3; D is ambiguous. CDR1 SGHTA and CDR2 FQGTGA come from the germline V gene. V was cut by 7 bases and J by 2 bases, with 10 bases left in between. The CDR3 consists of 13 residues. DNA of the CDR3: TGTGCCAGCAAGAAAACAGACACAGATACGCAGTATTTT. It translates to CASKKTDTDTQYF.